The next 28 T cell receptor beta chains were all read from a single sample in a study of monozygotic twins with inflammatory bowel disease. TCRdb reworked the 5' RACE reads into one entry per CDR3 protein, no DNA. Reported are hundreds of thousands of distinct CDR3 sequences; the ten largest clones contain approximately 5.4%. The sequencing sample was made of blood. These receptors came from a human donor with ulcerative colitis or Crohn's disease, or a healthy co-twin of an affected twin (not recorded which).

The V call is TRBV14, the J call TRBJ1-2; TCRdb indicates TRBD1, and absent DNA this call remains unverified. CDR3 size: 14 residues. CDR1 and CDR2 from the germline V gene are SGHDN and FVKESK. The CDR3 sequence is CASSPPGPNYGYTF.

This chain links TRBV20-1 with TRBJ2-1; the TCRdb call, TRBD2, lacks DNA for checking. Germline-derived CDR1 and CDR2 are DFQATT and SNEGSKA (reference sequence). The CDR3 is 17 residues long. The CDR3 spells CSASWLAGRGSYNEQFF.

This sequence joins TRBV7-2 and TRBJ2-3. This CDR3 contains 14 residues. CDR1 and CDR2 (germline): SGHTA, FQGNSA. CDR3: CASSLVVFADTQYF.

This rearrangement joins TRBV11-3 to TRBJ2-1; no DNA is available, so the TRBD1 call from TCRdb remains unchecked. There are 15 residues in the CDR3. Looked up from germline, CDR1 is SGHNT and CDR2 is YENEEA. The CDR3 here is CASSLVTSRYNEQFF.

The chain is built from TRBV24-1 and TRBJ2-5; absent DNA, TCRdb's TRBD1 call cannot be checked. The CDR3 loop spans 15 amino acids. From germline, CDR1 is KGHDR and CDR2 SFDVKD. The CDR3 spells CATSLGQGGHETQYF.

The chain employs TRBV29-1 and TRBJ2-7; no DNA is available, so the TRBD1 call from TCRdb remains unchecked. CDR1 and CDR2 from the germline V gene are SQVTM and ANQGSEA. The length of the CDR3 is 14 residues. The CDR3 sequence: CSVEGIARADEQYF.

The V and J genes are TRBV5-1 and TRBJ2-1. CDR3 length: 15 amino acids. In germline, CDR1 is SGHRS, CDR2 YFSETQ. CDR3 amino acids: CASSLLQEPYNEQFF.

This chain's CDR3 is CSVERPLTETQYF. This chain joins TRBV29-1 and TRBJ2-5. The CDR3 runs to 13 residues. Per the germline V gene, CDR1 is SQVTM and CDR2 is ANQGSEA.

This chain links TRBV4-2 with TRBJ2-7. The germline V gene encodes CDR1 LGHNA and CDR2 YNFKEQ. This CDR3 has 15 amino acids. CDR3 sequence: CASSQEQKRHYEQYF.

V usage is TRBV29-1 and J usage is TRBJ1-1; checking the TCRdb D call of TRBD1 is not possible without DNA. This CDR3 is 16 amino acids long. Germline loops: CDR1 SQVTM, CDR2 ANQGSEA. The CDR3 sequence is CSVERQRGRGNTEAFF.

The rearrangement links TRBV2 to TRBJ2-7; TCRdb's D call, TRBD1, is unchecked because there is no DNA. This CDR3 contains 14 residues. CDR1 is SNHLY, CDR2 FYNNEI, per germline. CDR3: CASMGAESSYEQYF. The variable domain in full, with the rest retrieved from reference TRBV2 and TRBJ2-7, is EPEVTQTPSHQVTQMGQEVILRCVPISNHLYFYWYRQILGQKVEFLVSFYNNEISEKSEIFDDQFSVERPDGSNFTLKIRSTKLEDSAMYFCASMGAESSYEQYFGPGTRLTVT.

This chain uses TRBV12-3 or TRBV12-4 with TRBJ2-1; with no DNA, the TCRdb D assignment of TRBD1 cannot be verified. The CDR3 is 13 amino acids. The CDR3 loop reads CASSLGRGYEQFF.

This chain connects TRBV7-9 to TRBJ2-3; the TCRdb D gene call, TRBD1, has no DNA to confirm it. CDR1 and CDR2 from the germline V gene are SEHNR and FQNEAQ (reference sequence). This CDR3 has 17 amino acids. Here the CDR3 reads CASSLALSGGRTDTQYF.

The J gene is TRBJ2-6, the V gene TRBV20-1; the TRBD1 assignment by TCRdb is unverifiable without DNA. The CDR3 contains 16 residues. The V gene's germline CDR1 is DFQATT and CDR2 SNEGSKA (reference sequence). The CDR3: CSAPTGPVLGANVLTF.

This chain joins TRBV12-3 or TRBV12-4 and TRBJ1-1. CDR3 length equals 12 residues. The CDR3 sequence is CASTGWGTEAFF.

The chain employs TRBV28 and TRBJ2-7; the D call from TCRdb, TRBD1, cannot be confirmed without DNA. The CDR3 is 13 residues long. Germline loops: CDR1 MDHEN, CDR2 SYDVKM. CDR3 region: CASISRTAYEQYF.

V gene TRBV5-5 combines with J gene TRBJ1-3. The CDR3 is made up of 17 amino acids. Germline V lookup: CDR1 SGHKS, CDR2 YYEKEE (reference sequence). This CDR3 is CASSLVSVENSGNTIYF.

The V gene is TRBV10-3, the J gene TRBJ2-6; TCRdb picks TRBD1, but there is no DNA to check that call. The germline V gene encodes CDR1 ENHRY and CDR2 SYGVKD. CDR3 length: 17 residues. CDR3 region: CAISMGTAVSGANVLTF.

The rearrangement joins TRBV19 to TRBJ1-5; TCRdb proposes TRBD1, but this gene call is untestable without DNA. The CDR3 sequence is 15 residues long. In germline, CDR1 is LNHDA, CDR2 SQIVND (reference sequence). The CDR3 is CASSWSGTGDQPQHF.

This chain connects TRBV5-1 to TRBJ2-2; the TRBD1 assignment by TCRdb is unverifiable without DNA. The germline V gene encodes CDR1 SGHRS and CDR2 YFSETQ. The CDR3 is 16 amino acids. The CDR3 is CASSLYPGFKTGELFF.

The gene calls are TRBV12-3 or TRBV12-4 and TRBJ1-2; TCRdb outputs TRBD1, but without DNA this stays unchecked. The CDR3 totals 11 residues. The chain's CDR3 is CASSRDYGYTF.

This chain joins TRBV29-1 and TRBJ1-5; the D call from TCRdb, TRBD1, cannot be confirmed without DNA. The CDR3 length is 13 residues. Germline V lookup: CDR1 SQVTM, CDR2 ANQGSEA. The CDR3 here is CSVQGLSNQPQHF.

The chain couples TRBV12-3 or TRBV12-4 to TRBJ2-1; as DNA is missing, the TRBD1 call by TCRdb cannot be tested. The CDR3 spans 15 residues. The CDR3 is CASSLGGASLDEQFF.

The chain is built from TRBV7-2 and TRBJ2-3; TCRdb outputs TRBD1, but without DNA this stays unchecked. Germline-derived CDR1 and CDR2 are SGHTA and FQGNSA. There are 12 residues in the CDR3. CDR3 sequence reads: CASSWGGGTQYF.

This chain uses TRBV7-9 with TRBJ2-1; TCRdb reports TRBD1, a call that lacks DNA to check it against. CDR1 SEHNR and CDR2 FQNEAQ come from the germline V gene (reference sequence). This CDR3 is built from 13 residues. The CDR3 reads CARGQGERNEQFF.

CDR3 sequence: CASSGPRGEANTGELFF. This chain links TRBV25-1 with TRBJ2-2; TCRdb reports TRBD1, a call that lacks DNA to check it against. The CDR3 contains 17 residues. Germline CDR1 and CDR2: MGHDK and SYGVNS.

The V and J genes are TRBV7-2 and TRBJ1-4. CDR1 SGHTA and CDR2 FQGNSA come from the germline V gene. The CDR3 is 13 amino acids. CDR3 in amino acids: CASSLGGSEKLFF.

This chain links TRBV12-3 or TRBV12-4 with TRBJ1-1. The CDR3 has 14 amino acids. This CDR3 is CASTETGWEAEAFF.